The entry below describes one T cell receptor beta chain. CDR1 KGHSH and CDR2 LQKENI come from the germline V gene. The V and J ends lost 2 bases and 4 bases respectively, with 20 bases between them. The CDR3 contains 17 residues. This sample was taken from a study of shared clonotypes between healthy human individuals. The assay was carried out at the deep level. Profiling relied on immunoSEQ multiplex PCR, and the TCRdb table lists in-frame clones only, not all of them. The sample has roughly 2.2 million clones; around 93% are singletons. This clonotype was sampled from a man in his late teens or twenties in good health. Some clones in this sample may be carry-over from other donors' samples. The chain has TRBV18 and TRBJ1-2; TRBD1 might be the D (5 bases). Specimen: naive CD4+ T cells from PBMCs. Regarding subset: CD45RA+ positively selected. CDR3 bases: TGTGCCAGCTCACCAGTTGGACAACCCAACAAGGGCTATGGCTACACCTTC. Protein product: CASSPVGQPNKGYGYTF.